Below, 11 T cell receptor beta chains from the same sample are listed, as sequenced in a study of shared clonotypes between healthy human individuals. TCRdb's copy holds only in-frame clones and misses some; the assay was immunoSEQ multiplex PCR. Here the sample spans more than 400,000 clones, around 73% being singletons. Sequencing was carried out using PBMCs. Source of these receptors: a woman aged 40 to 50 in good health. Some clones in this sample may be carry-over from other donors' samples.

J is TRBJ2-6 and V is TRBV4-1; D tentatively reads TRBD1 or TRBD2 (5 bases each). V was pared by 3 bases and J by 0 bases, with 9 bases between. Germline V gene lookup returns CDR1 MGHRA and CDR2 YSYEKL. The CDR3 runs 16 residues. The CDR3 loop reads CASSHGTTSGANVLTF. The CDR3 nucleotides are TGCGCCAGCAGCCACGGGACCACCTCTGGGGCCAACGTCCTGACTTTC.

V gene TRBV19 combines with J gene TRBJ2-2, with unresolved D. Trimming pared 4 bases from V and 4 bases from J, leaving 22 bases between. Germline V CDR1 and CDR2: LNHDA, SQIVND (reference sequence). CDR3 length equals 18 residues. For the CDR3, the DNA is TGTGCCAGTAGTAGAGGCACGTTCGGTATAATGGGCACCGGGGAGCTGTTTTTT. Encoded protein: CASSRGTFGIMGTGELFF.

The chain combines TRBV19 with TRBJ1-1; D is undetermined. Germline V CDR1 and CDR2: LNHDA, SQIVND (reference sequence). This CDR3 is 14 amino acids long. V lost 6 bases, J lost 4 bases, and 15 bases lay in between. The CDR3 DNA reads as TGTGCCAGTAGACGGGCGGTCGGGAGCACTGAAGCTTTCTTT. It specifies CASRRAVGSTEAFF.

The V call is TRBV7-3, the J call TRBJ2-6, with 9 bases matching TRBD1. CDR3 size: 18 residues. After removal of 5 bases from V and 0 bases from J, the junction contained 8 bases not matched to a gene. Germline CDR1 reads SGHTA; CDR2 reads FQGTGA. The CDR3 nucleotides read TGTGCCAGCAGCGCCCGACAGGGGGTCAGCTCTGGGGCCAACGTCCTGACTTTC. It specifies CASSARQGVSSGANVLTF.

V and J are TRBV4-2 and TRBJ2-6, with no clear D. Per the germline V gene, CDR1 is LGHNA and CDR2 is YNFKEQ. This CDR3 is 18 amino acids long. V shed 0 bases and J shed 4 bases, with 16 bases lying between them. The DNA of the CDR3 is TGTGCCAGCAGCCAAGATCCCGGTCAGGCTAGGGGGGCCAACGTCCTGACTTTC. Translating gives CASSQDPGQARGANVLTF.

V gene TRBV5-4 combines with J gene TRBJ2-5; D call uncertain. In germline, CDR1 is SGHNT, CDR2 YYREEE (reference sequence). This CDR3 has 12 amino acids. V was cut by 6 bases and J by 2 bases, with 8 bases left in between. CDR3: CASNSPQETQYF. DNA for the CDR3: TGTGCCAGCAACTCACCTCAAGAGACCCAGTACTTC.

As to this clone: This same CDR3 is encoded by further DNA sequences in the sample. The gene calls are TRBV18 and TRBJ2-7; 7 bases are shared with TRBD1. The V and J ends lost 3 bases and 0 bases, in that order; junction bases with no gene match: 5. Germline V gene sequence: CDR1 KGHSH, CDR2 LQKENI. The CDR3 extends over 15 amino acids. This CDR3 is CASSPWTGSSYEQYF. The CDR3 DNA sequence: TGTGCCAGCTCACCCTGGACAGGAAGCTCCTACGAGCAGTACTTC.

The chain employs TRBV7-8 and TRBJ2-3; 10 bases agree with TRBD1. Germline V gene sequence: CDR1 SGHVS, CDR2 FQNEAQ. The CDR3 has 15 amino acids. V shed 11 bases, J shed 4 bases, and the junction held 12 bases outside the gene matches. CDR3 DNA: TGTGCCTCCGTAAGGGAGACAGGGGGCGCAGATACGCAGTATTTT. As protein: CASVRETGGADTQYF.

Comment on this clone: A read error may account for a junction end that differs from germline. The identical CDR3 is also encoded by other nucleotide sequences in the sample. This rearrangement joins TRBV7-2 to TRBJ2-7, with D tentatively TRBD2 (6 bases). Germline assignment: CDR1 SGHTA and CDR2 FQGNSA. The CDR3 loop spans 15 amino acids. CDR3 protein: CASSLDGTHKYEQYF. The CDR3 DNA reads TGCGCCAGCAGCTTAGACGGGACTCATAAATACGAGCAGTACTTC.

On this clone itself: Other DNA sequences in this sample translate to the same CDR3. V is TRBV7-3 and J is TRBJ2-7; D gene ambiguous. Between the trimmed V and J ends, which lost 0 bases and 4 bases, there was a span of 7 bases. The CDR3 runs 13 residues. From germline, CDR1 is SGHTA and CDR2 FQGTGA. The CDR3 DNA follows: TGTGCCAGCAGCTTAACCTCCGGTTACGAGCAGTACTTC. It is translated as CASSLTSGYEQYF.

Of note for this clone: Additional DNA sequences in this sample encode the identical CDR3. The chain couples TRBV5-1 to TRBJ1-4; 7 nucleotides match TRBD1. This CDR3 has 14 residues. CDR1 is SGHRS, CDR2 YFSETQ, per germline. Trimming took 0 bases from V and 7 from J; bases not matched to a gene: 3. The CDR3 loop is CASSLGQGGEKLFF. The CDR3 DNA reads as TGCGCCAGCAGCTTGGGACAGGGCGGTGAAAAACTGTTTTTT. Full variable domain (rest looked up from reference TRBV5-1 and TRBJ1-4): KAGVTQTPRYLIKTRGQQVTLSCSPISGHRSVSWYQQTPGQGLQFLFEYFSETQRNKGNFPGRFSGRQFSNSRSEMNVSTLELGDSALYLCASSLGQGGEKLFFGSGTQLSVL.